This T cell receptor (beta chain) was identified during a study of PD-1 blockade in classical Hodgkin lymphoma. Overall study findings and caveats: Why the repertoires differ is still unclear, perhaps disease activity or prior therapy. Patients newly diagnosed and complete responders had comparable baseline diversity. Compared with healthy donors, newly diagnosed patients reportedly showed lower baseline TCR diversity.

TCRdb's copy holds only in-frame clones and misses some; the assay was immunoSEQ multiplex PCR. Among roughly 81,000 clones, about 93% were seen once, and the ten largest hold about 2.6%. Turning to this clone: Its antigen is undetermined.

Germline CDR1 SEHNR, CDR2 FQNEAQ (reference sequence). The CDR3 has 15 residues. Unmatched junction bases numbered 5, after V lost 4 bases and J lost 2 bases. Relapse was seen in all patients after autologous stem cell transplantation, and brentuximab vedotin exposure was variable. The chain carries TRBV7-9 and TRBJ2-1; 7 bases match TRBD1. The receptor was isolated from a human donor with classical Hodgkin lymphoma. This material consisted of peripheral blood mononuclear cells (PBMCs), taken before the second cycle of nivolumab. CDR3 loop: CASSYPGQTYNEQFF. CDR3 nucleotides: TGTGCCAGCAGCTATCCGGGACAGACCTACAATGAGCAGTTCTTC.